The clone carrying this TCR beta chain was seen at least ten times. Its antigen is not identified. 5'RACE with 10-nucleotide random UMIs generated the cDNA. One entry per CDR3 protein, called by TCRdb with MiXCR from the 5' RACE reads. This sample has more than 50,000 distinct CDR3 sequences; roughly 5.5% occur once, and the top ten carry around 2.8%. The data originate from a study of neurological immune-mediated disorders. Study-wide findings and caveats: The phylogenetic placement of 18 of 34 multiple sclerosis patients' repertoires in one related-CDR3 cluster constitutes a possible signature. None of the CDR3 amino acid sequences found in expanded clones was shared across subjects. This suggests that the TCR-beta repertoires were private in all groups.

The CDR3 consists of 14 residues. J gave up 8 bases and V 2 bases, and 8 bases lay outside the gene matches. Germline CDR1 is MNHEY and CDR2 is SVGAGI. This chain links TRBV6-5 with TRBJ1-1; 7 bases map to TRBD1. The origin of this receptor is a young woman with multiple sclerosis. Input material: PBMCs. The CDR3, as DNA: TGTGCCAGCAGTTACGGAGGGACAGAGTTAGAAGCTTTCTTT. This encodes CASSYGGTELEAFF.